What follows are 15 T cell receptor beta chains derived from one specimen sequenced in a study of molecular identifiers for immune sequencing clone quantification. TCRdb ran MiXCR on the PCR reads and lists one entry per CDR3 protein. Of nearly 650,000 distinct CDR3 sequences listed, 25% are singletons. Source material: naive CD8+ T cells from blood, with Jurkat cell RNA spiked in. Noted subset: FACS-sorted CD8+CD4-CCR7+CD45RA+ naive T cells. The receptor source for this set is a human donor in good health. Some libraries in this study had Jurkat cell RNA spiked in.

There are a few counts of this clonotype. The chain combines TRBV19 with TRBJ1-2; D call uncertain. The V end lost 3 bases, the J end lost 5 bases, and 16 bases lay between the germline ends. Per the germline V gene, CDR1 is LNHDA and CDR2 is SQIVND (reference sequence). The CDR3 consists of 15 residues. The CDR3 DNA reads TGTGCCAGTAGTATGATGGCAGGACCAATATATGGCTACACCTTC. This translates into CASSMMAGPIYGYTF.

Concerning this clonotype: At one boundary the junction diverges from the germline segment, which might be a read error. This sequence joins TRBV3-1 and TRBJ1-4, with a possible D match to TRBD1 (5 bases). The length of the CDR3 is 16 residues. Germline lookup yields CDR1 LGHDT and CDR2 YNNKEL (reference sequence). CDR3 amino acids: CARSQDWGSTNEKLFF. The DNA for the CDR3 is TGTGCCCGCAGCCAAGATTGGGGCTCAACTAATGAAAAACTGTTTTTT.

This clonotype was found a few times. The chain has TRBV4-1 and TRBJ2-1; 7 nucleotides line up with TRBD1. Trimming took 2 bases from V and 3 from J; bases not matched to a gene: 4. Germline-derived CDR1 and CDR2 are MGHRA and YSYEKL. The CDR3 covers 15 residues. CDR3 amino acids: CASSQTGTDYNEQFF. CDR3 in DNA: TGCGCCAGCAGCCAAACCGGGACAGACTACAATGAGCAGTTCTTC.

This clonotype came up a few times. As the CDR3 is not closed by the conserved phenylalanine or tryptophan, this likely results from a read error. V is TRBV20-1 and J is TRBJ2-3; the D gene is possibly TRBD2 (6 bases). V was cut by 5 bases and J by 2 bases, with 23 bases left in between. CDR1 and CDR2 from the germline V gene are DFQATT and SNEGSKA (reference sequence). This CDR3 region has 17 residues. The CDR3 loop reads CSADSVLAAEPTDTQYL. The CDR3 nucleotides are TGCAGTGCTGACTCGGTACTAGCAGCGGAGCCCACAGATACGCAGTATCTT.

The chain has TRBV27 and TRBJ2-3; TRBD2 agrees at 7 bases. V was pared by 7 bases and J by 0 bases, with 7 bases of the junction left unmatched. Germline V gene sequence: CDR1 MNHEY, CDR2 SMNVEV (reference sequence). This CDR3 region has 15 residues. DNA for the CDR3: TGTGCCAGCACCATAAGCGGGACTAGCACAGATACGCAGTATTTT. Its protein is CASTISGTSTDTQYF.

This clonotype was picked up many times. The chain employs TRBV27 and TRBJ1-5, with D possibly matching TRBD1 (6 bases). V lost 6 bases to trimming and J lost 5 bases, with 20 bases between them. The germline CDR1 and CDR2 sequences are MNHEY and SMNVEV (reference sequence). This CDR3 is built from 16 residues. The CDR3 coding sequence is TGTGCCAGCAGCCTCACAGGGAGAGCAGTAGATCAGCCCCAGCATTTT. Its translation is CASSLTGRAVDQPQHF.

This sequence joins TRBV12-3 or TRBV12-4 and TRBJ2-3; D is ambiguous. The V end lost 11 bases, the J end lost 3 bases, and 15 bases lay between the germline ends. This CDR3 is built from 13 residues. CDR3 DNA: TGTGCCTGCCACGGGCTAGGTACAGATACGCAGTATTTT. Its translation is CACHGLGTDTQYF.

The CDR3 nucleotides are TGTGCCAGCAGCGTAGTACGACAGGGGACCTACGAGCAGTACTTC. It encodes CASSVVRQGTYEQYF. The V gene is TRBV9, the J gene TRBJ2-7, with 8 bases lining up with TRBD1. CDR1 and CDR2 (germline): SGDLS, YYNGEE. The CDR3 is made up of 15 amino acids. V shed 0 bases, J shed 2 bases, and the junction held 4 bases outside the gene matches.

This clonotype has just a few counts. The chain links TRBV10-3 to TRBJ2-7, with 9 positions matching TRBD2. The CDR3 totals 13 residues. The V segment lost 4 bases and the J segment 3 bases; nucleotides outside the gene matches: 1. The germline V gene encodes CDR1 ENHRY and CDR2 SYGVKD. The CDR3 is CAISVTSGYEQYF. DNA of the CDR3: TGTGCCATCAGTGTGACTAGCGGCTACGAGCAGTACTTC.

This clonotype was recorded a few times. CDR3 sequence (DNA): TGTGCCAGTCTAACCTTTCCGGGACTAACCTACGAGCAGTACTTC. Translated: CASLTFPGLTYEQYF. The chain has TRBV6-2 or TRBV6-3 and TRBJ2-7; the match to TRBD2 covers 7 bases. Trimming removed 9 bases from V and 2 bases from J; junction bases left unmatched: 13. The CDR3 contains 15 residues. Germline V lookup: CDR1 MNHEY, CDR2 SVGEGT.

This clonotype has only a few counts. The gene calls are TRBV6-6 and TRBJ2-7; 7 bases line up with TRBD1. This CDR3 has 15 amino acids. Germline V CDR1 and CDR2: MNHNY, SVGAGI (reference sequence). The V gene end was trimmed by 4 bases and the J gene end by 0 bases; junction bases not matched to a gene: 6. CDR3 region: CASSSPRDSSYEQYF. The CDR3 nucleotides are TGTGCCAGCAGTTCGCCTAGGGACAGCTCCTACGAGCAGTACTTC.

The V call is TRBV7-9, the J call TRBJ2-7; D unresolved. Germline values: CDR1 SEHNR, CDR2 FQNEAQ (reference sequence). CDR3 length equals 13 residues. V lost 4 bases, J lost 7 bases, and 14 bases lay in between. In nucleotides, the CDR3 is TGTGCCAGCAGCTCTCCTGGCTTTTGGGAGCAGTACTTC. It translates to CASSSPGFWEQYF.

This clonotype was picked up a small number of times. The rearrangement joins TRBV6-2 or TRBV6-3 to TRBJ2-1; D is possibly TRBD1 (6 bases). Per the germline V gene, CDR1 is MNHEY and CDR2 is SVGEGT. The V gene lost 7 bases and the J gene lost 1 base, with 11 bases spanning the gap. CDR3 length equals 14 residues. The CDR3 protein is CASTLQGSYNEQFF. The DNA of the CDR3 is TGTGCCAGCACCCTACAGGGTTCCTACAATGAGCAGTTCTTC.

This clonotype was observed a single time. This likely comes from a read error, as the CDR3 has no conserved phenylalanine or tryptophan at its end. The chain carries TRBV29-1 and TRBJ2-6; D is unclear. V lost 3 bases to trimming and J lost 4 bases, with 19 bases between them. Germline-derived CDR1 and CDR2 are SQVTM and ANQGSEA. This CDR3 has 17 residues. The CDR3 region is CSVDNGRALSGANVLTY. DNA for the CDR3: TGCAGCGTTGATAACGGAAGGGCCCTCTCCGGGGCCAACGTCCTGACTTAC.

V gene TRBV7-2 combines with J gene TRBJ2-1; 11 bases fit TRBD2. Germline lookup yields CDR1 SGHTA and CDR2 FQGNSA. The ends lost 5 bases at V and 7 bases at J; junction bases unmatched: 7. The CDR3 contains 15 residues. CDR3 amino acids: CASSILSGGANEQFF. The CDR3, as DNA: TGTGCCAGCAGCATACTTAGCGGGGGGGCAAATGAGCAGTTCTTC.